This is a list of T cell receptor beta chains from one sample in a study of post-analysis software for immune sequencing data. TCRdb used MiXCR to reprocess the PCR reads, holding one entry per CDR3 protein. The top ten clones hold 4.5% to 7.5% of a sample with around 500,000 distinct CDR3 sequences, about a third of them seen once. The sample taken for sequencing was blood. These receptors originate from a girl aged 2-17 years with multiple sclerosis. The conserved cysteine and the conserved F or W are not part of the CDR3 here. Each record gives: V gene, D gene, CDR3 protein. D genes are given only for firm matches.

TRBV5-1 TRBD2 ATTKTSGVEEQY
TRBV5-1 NA ASSLTADRETQY
TRBV5-5 NA ASRPRTDSNQPQH
TRBV20-1 TRBD2 SARRTSGGVFNEQF
TRBV7-9 TRBD2 ASSLVSGGSSYEQY
TRBV29-1 TRBD1 SVDAGTGIEQY
TRBV2 NA ASSAGSITDTQY
TRBV5-1 NA ASRRDVNEQF
TRBV7-2 NA ASSADGGRYDYT
TRBV2 TRBD1 ASSSWDSYNEQF
TRBV5-1 TRBD2 ASSFGLAGGIVGGVETQY
TRBV5-6 TRBD1 ASSEEGQEETQY
TRBV15 TRBD2 ATSTKGLAGGQDYEQY
TRBV15 NA ATSTSDGYEQY
TRBV5-1 TRBD2 ASSDPPSGGSYNEQF
TRBV20-1 NA SARERTDTQY
TRBV7-9 NA ASSLGRGGRTEAF
TRBV27 TRBD1 ASRQGYGYT
TRBV6-5 NA ASSYKDEQY
TRBV2 NA ASSDGNGYT
TRBV6-6 NA ASSYGPSISDTQY
TRBV18 NA ASAVDQAPMNTEAF
TRBV3-1 TRBD1 ASSQARQGAEAF
TRBV10-3 NA AISQEGPGNQPQH
TRBV27 TRBD2 ASSLSAGVSYNEQF
TRBV5-5 NA ASSWGTGNYGYT
TRBV7-2 NA ASSLEPEGRLQETQY
TRBV7-9 TRBD2 ASTSVGSIAGGQGEQF
TRBV5-1 NA ASSSTLGDTGELF